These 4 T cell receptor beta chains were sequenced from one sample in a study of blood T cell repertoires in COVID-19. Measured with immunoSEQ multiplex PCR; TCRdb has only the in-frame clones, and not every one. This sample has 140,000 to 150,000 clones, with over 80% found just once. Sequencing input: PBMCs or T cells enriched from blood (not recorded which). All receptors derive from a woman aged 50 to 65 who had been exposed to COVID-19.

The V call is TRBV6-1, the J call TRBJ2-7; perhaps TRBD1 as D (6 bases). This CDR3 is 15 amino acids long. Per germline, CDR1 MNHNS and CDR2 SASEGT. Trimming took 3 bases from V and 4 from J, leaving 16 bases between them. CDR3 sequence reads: CASSEGARSYYEQYF. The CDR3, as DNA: TGTGCCAGCAGTGAGGGGGCCCGGTCGTATTACGAGCAGTACTTC.

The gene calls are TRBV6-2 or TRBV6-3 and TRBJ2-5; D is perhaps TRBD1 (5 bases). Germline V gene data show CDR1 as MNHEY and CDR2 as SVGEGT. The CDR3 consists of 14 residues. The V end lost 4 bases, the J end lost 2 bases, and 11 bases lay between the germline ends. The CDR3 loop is CASSSQGGQETQYF. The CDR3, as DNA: TGTGCCAGCAGTTCCCAGGGTGGGCAAGAGACCCAGTACTTC.

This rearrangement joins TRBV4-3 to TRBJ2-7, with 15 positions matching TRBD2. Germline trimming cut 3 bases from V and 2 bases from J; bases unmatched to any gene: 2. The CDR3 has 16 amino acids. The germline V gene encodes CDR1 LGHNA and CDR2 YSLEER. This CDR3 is CASSQGLAGGTYEQYF. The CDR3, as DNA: TGCGCCAGCAGCCAGGGACTAGCGGGGGGTACCTACGAGCAGTACTTC.

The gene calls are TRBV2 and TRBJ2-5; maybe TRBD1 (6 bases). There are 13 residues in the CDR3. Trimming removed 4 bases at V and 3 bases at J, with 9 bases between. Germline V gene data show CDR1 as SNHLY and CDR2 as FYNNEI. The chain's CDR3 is CASSARGEETQYF. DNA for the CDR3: TGTGCCAGCAGTGCCAGGGGTGAAGAGACCCAGTACTTC.